The 23 T cell receptor beta chains below come from one sample, sequenced in a study of blood T cells in healthy people across ages. Then a second PCR, running roughly 6 to 11 cycles, was carried out with a sample-barcoded 5' primer and a J-beta primer mix. TCRdb independently ran MiXCR on the 5' RACE reads; one entry per CDR3 protein. Found here are approximately 1.5 million distinct CDR3 sequences, about 35% of them singletons; the top ten hold around 10%. Sequencing used blood. All receptors derive from a woman in her thirties in good health.

This chain connects TRBV4-1 to TRBJ2-5; D is tentatively TRBD1 or TRBD2 (5 bases each). The DNA end favors TRBJ2-7, so the J call may be wrong. The CDR3 has 14 residues. The germline CDR1 and CDR2 sequences are MGHRA and YSYEKL. CDR3 sequence reads: CASSQIGANYEQYF. In nucleotides, the CDR3 is TGCGCCAGCAGCCAAATCGGGGCGAACTACGAGCAGTACTTC.

J is TRBJ2-6 and V is TRBV6-1; the match to TRBD1 covers 10 bases. CDR1 and CDR2 (germline): MNHNS, SASEGT. The CDR3 sequence is 14 residues long. Trimming cost V 5 bases and J 7 bases; bases outside gene matches: 2. CDR3 sequence: CASSWTGGANVLTF. The CDR3 DNA reads TGTGCCAGCAGTTGGACAGGGGGTGCCAACGTCCTGACTTTC.

The chain joins TRBV2 to TRBJ2-5, with D possibly being TRBD1 or TRBD2 (5 bases each). CDR1 SNHLY and CDR2 FYNNEI come from the germline V gene. The CDR3 has 15 amino acids. DNA of the CDR3: TGTGCTTCCGCGAGGGGTGGAGGAGTAGGGGAGACCCAGTACTTC. It specifies CASARGGGVGETQYF. Full variable domain (remainder filled in from reference TRBV2 and TRBJ2-5): EPEVTQTPSHQVTQMGQEVILRCVPISNHLYFYWYRQILGQKVEFLVSFYNNEISEKSEIFDDQFSVERPDGSNFTLKIRSTKLEDSAMYFCASARGGGVGETQYFGPGTRLLVL.

As concerns this clonotype: A much larger clone differs from this one at a single base, so this may be a read error. This chain joins TRBV29-1 and TRBJ2-3, with a possible D match to TRBD2 (5 bases). The CDR3 consists of 15 residues. CDR1 and CDR2 from the germline V gene are SQVTM and ANQGSEA. V lost 2 bases and J 5 bases, leaving 17 bases between the germline ends. The CDR3, as DNA: TGCAGCGTTGAAAGAGAGGGCGAGATTTTAGATACGCAGTATTTT. Amino acid sequence: CSVEREGEILDTQYF.

The V and J genes are TRBV30 and TRBJ2-1; 12 bases are shared with TRBD2. This CDR3 comprises 15 residues. Germline CDR1 and CDR2: GTSNPN and SVGIG (reference sequence). With 3 bases clipped from V and 3 bases from J, the junction kept 3 bases outside the gene matches. For the CDR3, the DNA is TGTGCCTGGAGGGCGGGACTAGCGGGCTACAATGAGCAGTTCTTC. Its translation is CAWRAGLAGYNEQFF. Full variable domain (rest looked up from reference TRBV30 and TRBJ2-1): SQTIHQWPATLVQPVGSPLSLECTVEGTSNPNLYWYRQAAGRGLQLLFYSVGIGQISSEVPQNLSASRPQDRQFILSSKKLLLSDSGFYLCAWRAGLAGYNEQFFGPGTRLTVL.

This clonotype was seen more than once but under ten times. The chain couples TRBV20-1 to TRBJ2-5; TRBD1 aligns across 8 bases. The CDR3 has 13 residues. Germline CDR1 is DFQATT and CDR2 is SNEGSKA (reference sequence). J gave up 1 base and V 8 bases, and 6 bases lay outside the gene matches. CDR3 bases: TGCAGTACCAGGGACAGGTTCCAAGAGACCCAGTACTTC. Protein: CSTRDRFQETQYF.

This rearrangement joins TRBV11-1 to TRBJ1-6; D perhaps matches TRBD1 (5 bases). V lost 2 bases to trimming and J lost 8 bases, with 13 bases between them. The germline V gene encodes CDR1 SGHAT and CDR2 FQDESV (reference sequence). The CDR3 has 15 residues. The CDR3 nucleotides are TGTGCCAGCAGCTTATGGGGCAATTCGGATTCACCCCTCCACTTT. It specifies CASSLWGNSDSPLHF.

This clonotype came up many times. The rearrangement links TRBV9 to TRBJ2-1; TRBD2 matches 12 bases. The CDR3 contains 15 residues. Trimming removed 5 bases from V and 7 bases from J; junction bases left unmatched: 7. The V gene's germline CDR1 is SGDLS and CDR2 YYNGEE. The CDR3 is CASSPRLAGDNEQFF. The CDR3 bases are TGTGCCAGCAGTCCAAGACTAGCGGGGGATAATGAGCAGTTCTTC.

The chain uses TRBV7-2 and TRBJ1-5; TRBD1 agrees at 8 bases. CDR1 is SGHTA, CDR2 FQGNSA, per germline. The CDR3 runs to 14 residues. The V gene end was trimmed by 5 bases and the J gene end by 6 bases; junction bases not matched to a gene: 6. The CDR3 nucleotides are TGTGCCAGCAGCGAGACGGACAGGGTTCAGCCCCAGCATTTT. Translated: CASSETDRVQPQHF.

This clonotype was found a few times. This chain uses TRBV20-1 with TRBJ2-5; maybe TRBD1 (5 bases). The J call may be incorrect, as the DNA end agrees better with TRBJ2-7. CDR1 is DFQATT and CDR2 is SNEGSKA in the germline V gene (reference sequence). The CDR3 contains 15 residues. CDR3 sequence reads: CSATRGQKVGYEQYF. The CDR3 DNA reads TGCAGTGCCACAAGGGGCCAAAAAGTCGGCTACGAGCAGTACTTC.

This chain connects TRBV19 to TRBJ2-6; D is perhaps TRBD2 (6 bases). The CDR3 sequence is 17 residues long. V lost 4 bases and J 0 bases, leaving 13 bases between the germline ends. The germline CDR1 and CDR2 sequences are LNHDA and SQIVND (reference sequence). The CDR3 DNA sequence: TGTGCCAGTAGTACGGAGCGGGTCTTCTCTGGGGCCAACGTCCTGACTTTC. Protein product: CASSTERVFSGANVLTF.

V usage is TRBV18 and J usage is TRBJ2-7; D possibly corresponds to TRBD1 (5 bases). TRBJ2-5 matches the DNA end more closely, so the J call is doubtful. In germline, CDR1 is KGHSH, CDR2 LQKENI. There are 17 residues in the CDR3. CDR3 nucleotides: TGTGCCAGCTCACCAGAGGCGGAGACAGAATTTCAAGAGACCCAGTACTTC. Its translation: CASSPEAETEFQETQYF.

The chain has TRBV5-1 and TRBJ1-4; 9 nucleotides agree with TRBD1. Trimming cost V 3 bases and J 4 bases; bases outside gene matches: 7. CDR1 and CDR2 (germline): SGHRS, YFSETQ. The CDR3 length is 16 residues. CDR3 loop: CASSSGDRDLNEKLFF. The CDR3 nucleotides are TGCGCCAGCAGCTCGGGGGACAGGGACCTTAATGAAAAACTGTTTTTT.

This clonotype was detected only a few times. The chain has TRBV12-3 or TRBV12-4 and TRBJ2-7, with 7 bases identical to TRBD1. Unmatched junction bases numbered 11, after V lost 5 bases and J lost 7 bases. The CDR3 totals 14 residues. This CDR3 is CASSPHDRAGEQYF. CDR3 coding DNA: TGTGCCAGCAGTCCTCATGACAGGGCCGGGGAGCAGTACTTC.

V gene TRBV11-2 combines with J gene TRBJ2-1; D call uncertain. CDR3 size: 12 residues. The V end was cut by 0 bases, the J end by 11 bases, with 8 bases between. Germline CDR1 SGHAT, CDR2 FQNNGV. The CDR3 coding sequence is TGTGCCAGCAGCTTAGATCTCGGCCAGCAGTTCTTC. The encoded protein is CASSLDLGQQFF.

The chain recombines TRBV9 with TRBJ2-5; 13 nucleotides align to TRBD2. J was trimmed by 3 bases and V by 3 bases; bases with no gene match: 5. Germline-derived CDR1 and CDR2 are SGDLS and YYNGEE. CDR3 length equals 16 residues. CDR3 bases: TGTGCCAGCAGCGCGGAACTAGCGGGGGGGAAAGAGACCCAGTACTTC. As protein: CASSAELAGGKETQYF.

This chain links TRBV5-1 with TRBJ2-7; 7 bases align to TRBD2. J lost 0 bases, V lost 2 bases, and 2 bases had no gene match. The CDR3 has 14 amino acids. Germline lookup yields CDR1 SGHRS and CDR2 YFSETQ. For the CDR3, the DNA is TGCGCCAGCAGCTTTAGCGGGCACTCCTACGAGCAGTACTTC. Its protein product is CASSFSGHSYEQYF.

This clonotype was observed a single time. One end of the junction does not line up with germline, which may come from a read error. J is TRBJ2-3 and V is TRBV30; D is possibly TRBD1 (5 bases). This CDR3 has 14 amino acids. Per the germline V gene, CDR1 is GTSNPN and CDR2 is SVGIG (reference sequence). CDR3 coding DNA: TGTACCTGGAGTGTACGGCAGGGAACAGATACGCAGTATTTT. Amino acid sequence: CTWSVRQGTDTQYF.

The chain couples TRBV4-1 to TRBJ2-1; 13 nucleotides match TRBD2. Trimming took 3 bases from V and 8 from J; bases not matched to a gene: 1. CDR1 MGHRA and CDR2 YSYEKL come from the germline V gene. There are 14 residues in the CDR3. CDR3 DNA: TGCGCCAGCAGCCAGACTAGCGGGGGGTATGAGCAGTTCTTC. Protein product: CASSQTSGGYEQFF.

The J gene is TRBJ1-2, the V gene TRBV27; 7 nucleotides align to TRBD1. This CDR3 has 15 amino acids. Germline loops: CDR1 MNHEY, CDR2 SMNVEV (reference sequence). J was trimmed by 5 bases and V by 6 bases; bases with no gene match: 12. CDR3 sequence (DNA): TGTGCCAGCAGCCCAGGGGGACCCTTTATTTATGGCTACACCTTC. Amino acids: CASSPGGPFIYGYTF.

The V call is TRBV20-1, the J call TRBJ2-7, with D tentatively TRBD1 (6 bases). Trimming cost V 6 bases and J 3 bases, with 21 bases left between them. The CDR3 is made up of 15 amino acids. Germline CDR1 reads DFQATT; CDR2 reads SNEGSKA (reference sequence). The chain's CDR3 is CSAGEGPTGNYEQYF. The CDR3 coding sequence is TGCAGTGCCGGAGAGGGCCCCACAGGGAACTACGAGCAGTACTTC.

V gene TRBV7-8 combines with J gene TRBJ1-2; 8 bases are shared with TRBD1. V was clipped by 5 bases and J by 0 bases; unmatched bases: 8. Germline V gives CDR1 SGHVS, CDR2 FQNEAQ. The CDR3 is made up of 16 amino acids. The CDR3: CASSPGTGIANYGYTF. As DNA, the CDR3 is TGTGCCAGCAGCCCGGGGACAGGAATAGCTAACTATGGCTACACCTTC.

The chain is built from TRBV2 and TRBJ2-1, with D possibly TRBD2 on 6 matching bases. The CDR3 loop spans 13 amino acids. Germline values: CDR1 SNHLY, CDR2 FYNNEI. Trimming removed 7 bases at V and 4 bases at J, with 11 bases between. The CDR3 DNA is TGTGCCAGCATCCAGCGGGTGTACAATGAGCAGTTCTTC. Translation gives CASIQRVYNEQFF.